This T cell receptor beta chain is drawn from a study of blood T cell repertoires in COVID-19. Trimming shortened V by 0 bases and J by 3 bases, and 15 bases separated the two germline ends. Germline V lookup: CDR1 SGHKS, CDR2 YYEKEE (reference sequence). The CDR3 has 16 residues. TCRdb's table, derived via immunoSEQ multiplex PCR, lists solely in-frame clones and lacks some. The repertoire includes 200,000 to 300,000 clones, 83% of them detected once, and around 5.5% sits in the top ten. The receptor comes from a human donor in a cohort sampled during active COVID-19. V is TRBV5-5 and J is TRBJ1-2, with D unclear. The sequencing input was peripheral blood. Here the CDR3 reads CASSLGLEGMDYGYTF. The CDR3 coding sequence is TGTGCCAGCAGCTTGGGCCTCGAGGGAATGGACTATGGCTACACCTTC.